These 28 T cell receptor beta chains came from one sample sequenced in a study of identical twins. TCRdb re-derived calls from the 5' RACE reads in MiXCR, one entry per CDR3 protein. The sample lists hundreds of thousands of distinct CDR3 sequences, 6% to 9% occurring once. In addition, the sample was reused for a study of yellow fever vaccine responses in identical twins.

Specimen: memory (CD45RO+) T cells sorted from blood. These receptors were taken from a woman aged 18-29 years in good health.

This clonotype was seen at least ten times. The chain combines TRBV10-1 with TRBJ2-4; no reliable D call. Germline V gene sequence: CDR1 WNHNN, CDR2 SYGVQD (reference sequence). V lost 3 bases and J 7 bases, leaving 4 bases between the germline ends. The CDR3 spans 11 residues. The CDR3 is CASSDKNIQYF. CDR3 coding DNA: TGCGCCAGCAGTGATAAGAACATTCAGTACTTC.

This clonotype has ten or more counts. The chain recombines TRBV29-1 with TRBJ1-2, with 9 bases that match TRBD1. Germline V gene data show CDR1 as SQVTM and CDR2 as ANQGSEA. With V trimmed by 1 base and J by 7 bases, 4 bases remained unmatched. CDR3 length: 13 amino acids. CDR3 residues: CSVEVRTGVGYTF. Written as DNA, the CDR3 is TGCAGCGTTGAAGTCCGGACAGGGGTTGGCTACACCTTC.

The chain joins TRBV12-3 or TRBV12-4 to TRBJ2-7; possible D gene TRBD2, 5 bases. This CDR3 spans 14 amino acids. Trimming removed 6 bases from V and 3 bases from J, with 15 bases in between. This CDR3 is CASRREGLYYEQYF. CDR3 bases: TGTGCCAGCAGACGTGAGGGATTATACTACGAGCAGTACTTC.

This sequence joins TRBV21-1 and TRBJ2-2. TRBV21-1 is flagged as a pseudogene. The CDR3 consists of 13 residues. The CDR3 nucleotides are TGTGCCAGCAGCGCTAACGGTGCCGGGGAGCTGTTTTTT. Protein product: CASSANGAGELFF.

Many counts were recorded for this clonotype. This chain connects TRBV9 to TRBJ2-5; no clear D gene. The V gene's germline CDR1 is SGDLS and CDR2 YYNGEE. V was cut by 4 bases and J by 1 base, with 17 bases left in between. This CDR3 is 16 amino acids long. CDR3 nucleotide sequence: TGTGCCAGCAGCCGCGACTTTTCGACCCGCCAAGAGACCCAGTACTTC. Protein sequence: CASSRDFSTRQETQYF.

This clonotype was counted only a few times. The V call is TRBV20-1, the J call TRBJ1-3; D unresolved. The V and J ends lost 5 bases and 4 bases respectively, with 12 bases between them. This CDR3 contains 13 residues. Germline V gene sequence: CDR1 DFQATT, CDR2 SNEGSKA (reference sequence). Written as DNA, the CDR3 is TGCAGTGCTTCCGACAACGGGGGAAACACCATATATTTT. This sequence encodes CSASDNGGNTIYF.

This clonotype was detected a few times. The chain is built from TRBV5-1 and TRBJ2-3; 9 positions match TRBD1. This CDR3 is built from 12 residues. V trimming: 4 bases; J trimming: 12 bases; junction bases outside the gene matches: 6. Germline CDR1 reads SGHRS; CDR2 reads YFSETQ. CDR3 amino acids: CASSPGQGRQYF. CDR3 nucleotides: TGCGCCAGCAGCCCCGGACAGGGGCGCCAGTATTTT.

This clonotype was found many times. V usage is TRBV25-1 and J usage is TRBJ1-2; the D gene is possibly TRBD1 (5 bases). This CDR3 contains 14 residues. Germline CDR1 is MGHDK and CDR2 is SYGVNS. V was trimmed by 2 bases and J by 7 bases, leaving 14 bases between them. The CDR3 is CASSEEAAGRGYTF. DNA of the CDR3: TGTGCCAGCAGTGAAGAGGCGGCAGGGCGTGGCTACACCTTC.

This clonotype was observed many times. The chain has TRBV5-6 and TRBJ2-5, with 9 bases fitting TRBD1. Trimming at V came to 4 bases and at J to 4 bases, leaving 8 bases not matched to a gene. CDR1 is SGHDT and CDR2 is YYEEEE in the germline V gene. The CDR3 extends over 15 amino acids. The CDR3: CASSPRQGVLETQYF. CDR3 DNA sequence: TGTGCCAGCAGCCCCAGACAGGGGGTTTTAGAGACCCAGTACTTC.

On this clonotype: Being one base from a much bigger clone, this may be a read error. The chain combines TRBV27 with TRBJ2-5, with D hard to call. The CDR3 is made up of 15 amino acids. V was pared by 6 bases and J by 4 bases, with 18 bases between. The germline V gene has CDR1 MNHEY and CDR2 SMNVEV (reference sequence). CDR3 protein: CASSWTDASTETQYF. CDR3 nucleotides: TGTGCCAGCAGCTGGACGGACGCAAGCACAGAGACCCAGTACTTC.

This clonotype was seen repeatedly, ten times or more. This sequence joins TRBV12-3 or TRBV12-4 and TRBJ2-4; TRBD2 might be the D (6 bases). This CDR3 is 16 amino acids long. V was cut by 6 bases and J by 8 bases, with 23 bases left in between. The CDR3 nucleotides read TGTGCCAGCAGCCGGGGTAGCGGTTCCGCCTGGTACATTCAGTACTTC. Its protein is CASSRGSGSAWYIQYF.

The V gene is TRBV25-1, the J gene TRBJ2-3; D might be TRBD1 or TRBD2, each matching 6 bases. The CDR3 is 17 residues long. V lost 6 bases and J lost 2, with 21 bases in between. Germline V CDR1 and CDR2: MGHDK, SYGVNS. In DNA, the CDR3 is TGTGCCAGCAGAGGGGGAGGTGGAGTATTTAACACAGATACGCAGTATTTT. Translation: CASRGGGGVFNTDTQYF.

This clonotype was counted only a few times. V usage is TRBV3-1 and J usage is TRBJ1-6, with TRBD1 as a possible D gene (5 bases). CDR1 LGHDT and CDR2 YNNKEL come from the germline V gene (reference sequence). With 2 bases removed from V and 4 bases from J, the gap between germline ends came to 6 bases. The CDR3 totals 14 residues. The CDR3 sequence is CASSQPGYNSPLHF. As DNA, the CDR3 is TGTGCCAGCAGCCAACCAGGGTATAATTCACCCCTCCACTTT.

This clonotype has only a few counts. This chain connects TRBV20-1 to TRBJ1-4; D perhaps matches TRBD1 (5 bases). V lost 3 bases, J lost 2 bases, and 10 bases lay in between. Per germline, CDR1 DFQATT and CDR2 SNEGSKA (reference sequence). The CDR3 covers 14 residues. As DNA, the CDR3 is TGCAGTGCTAGTAAGGGGCGGACTAATGAAAAACTGTTTTTT. Amino acid sequence: CSASKGRTNEKLFF.

In the case of this clonotype: No conserved phenylalanine or tryptophan ends this CDR3, so it is likely a read error. The chain combines TRBV6-1 with TRBJ2-5, with TRBD2 identical over 11 bases. With V trimmed by 4 bases and J by 2 bases, 6 bases remained unmatched. Germline V gene lookup returns CDR1 MNHNS and CDR2 SASEGT. The CDR3 length is 16 residues. As DNA, the CDR3 is TGTGCCAGCAGTGCTACTAGCGGGGGCCCGCAAGAGACCCAGTACCTC. This codes for CASSATSGGPQETQYL.

This clonotype was recorded many times. A read error may produce the germline difference seen at one junction end. This chain links TRBV9 with TRBJ2-7; D is possibly TRBD1 or TRBD2 (6 bases each). The CDR3 length is 18 residues. Per the germline V gene, CDR1 is SGDLS and CDR2 is YYNGEE. CDR3 nucleotides: TGTGCCAGCAGAGTAGCGGACAGAATTACCAATTCTTCCTACGAGCAGTACTTC. Its protein product is CASRVADRITNSSYEQYF.

This clonotype has a handful of counts. The rearrangement joins TRBV3-1 to TRBJ1-2, with a possible D match to TRBD1 (5 bases). The CDR3 totals 16 residues. Deletions cut 2 bases from V and 4 bases from J, with 17 bases between. The germline CDR1 and CDR2 sequences are LGHDT and YNNKEL (reference sequence). Here the CDR3 DNA reads TGTGCCAGCAGCCAATCGTGGGGAGGGGTAGGCTATGGCTACACCTTC. Amino acid sequence: CASSQSWGGVGYGYTF.

In its sample, this clonotype was seen a few times. This chain links TRBV20-1 with TRBJ2-5, with 12 nucleotides matching TRBD2. The length of the CDR3 is 15 residues. Germline trimming cut 6 bases from V and 3 bases from J; bases unmatched to any gene: 8. CDR1 DFQATT and CDR2 SNEGSKA come from the germline V gene (reference sequence). The CDR3 DNA sequence: TGCAGTGCCTCGTGGACTAGCGGGAAAAAAGAGACCCAGTACTTC. It yields the protein CSASWTSGKKETQYF.

This clonotype was found many times. This rearrangement joins TRBV5-1 to TRBJ2-3; 9 bases fit TRBD2. The germline CDR1 and CDR2 sequences are SGHRS and YFSETQ. After removal of 4 bases from V and 5 bases from J, the junction contained 5 bases not matched to a gene. The CDR3 has 14 residues. This chain's CDR3 is CASSDLAGEDTQYF. In DNA, the CDR3 is TGCGCCAGCAGCGATTTAGCGGGGGAAGATACGCAGTATTTT.

This clonotype was found many times. The chain recombines TRBV19 with TRBJ2-1; 11 bases agree with TRBD1. Per the germline V gene, CDR1 is LNHDA and CDR2 is SQIVND (reference sequence). V dropped 5 bases and J dropped 9; count of bases not matched to a gene: 12. The CDR3 covers 16 residues. CDR3 amino acids: CASSYMRTGGRSEQFF. CDR3 nucleotide sequence: TGTGCCAGTAGTTACATGAGGACAGGGGGCAGGAGTGAGCAGTTCTTC.

This clonotype appeared a few times. This sequence joins TRBV20-1 and TRBJ1-1; 8 bases agree with TRBD1. The CDR3 runs 14 residues. In germline, CDR1 is DFQATT, CDR2 SNEGSKA (reference sequence). Losses at the gene ends were 4 bases for V and 6 bases for J; bases not matched to a gene: 10. The CDR3 is CSAKAGQGGAEAFF. The CDR3 DNA reads TGCAGTGCTAAGGCTGGACAGGGAGGAGCTGAAGCTTTCTTT.

This clonotype was detected a few times. The V and J genes are TRBV5-1 and TRBJ2-7; D not resolved. Trimming removed 0 bases at V and 6 bases at J, with 13 bases between. Germline CDR1 SGHRS, CDR2 YFSETQ. The CDR3 is 14 amino acids. The CDR3: CASSLDAVTGEQYF. CDR3 bases: TGCGCCAGCAGCTTGGACGCAGTAACCGGCGAGCAGTACTTC.

This clonotype was picked up many times. The V gene is TRBV4-3, the J gene TRBJ2-1; unclear D gene. There are 11 residues in the CDR3. Trimming removed 3 bases from V and 8 bases from J, with 5 bases in between. The V gene's germline CDR1 is LGHNA and CDR2 YSLEER. The CDR3 DNA reads TGCGCCAGCAGCCAGGACCATGAGCAGTTCTTC. This codes for CASSQDHEQFF.

This chain uses TRBV12-5 with TRBJ2-6; D is unclear. The CDR3 loop spans 13 amino acids. Germline V lookup: CDR1 LGHNT, CDR2 FRNRAP. V was clipped by 2 bases and J by 4 bases, with 3 bases between them. The CDR3 protein is CASGLTGANVLTF. The CDR3 DNA sequence: TGTGCTAGTGGTTTGACAGGGGCCAACGTCCTGACTTTC.

This clonotype was seen more than once but under ten times. The chain combines TRBV7-8 with TRBJ2-3; D perhaps matches TRBD2 (7 bases). Per the germline V gene, CDR1 is SGHVS and CDR2 is FQNEAQ. The V end was cut by 5 bases, the J end by 3 bases, with 18 bases between. The CDR3 is 16 amino acids. The CDR3 spells CASSPEGGRATDTQYF. CDR3 DNA: TGTGCCAGCAGCCCGGAGGGGGGGAGGGCAACAGATACGCAGTATTTT.

This clonotype occurred a few times. The chain joins TRBV15 to TRBJ2-7; no definite D call. The CDR3 spans 14 residues. Per the germline V gene, CDR1 is LNHNV and CDR2 is YYDKDF (reference sequence). V was shortened by 5 bases and J by 0 bases, with 11 bases between the two germline ends. The CDR3 DNA reads as TGTGCCACCAGCTTTAAGGAGACCTCCTACGAGCAGTACTTC. Its protein product is CATSFKETSYEQYF.

In its sample, this clonotype was seen a few times. This rearrangement joins TRBV9 to TRBJ1-1; D perhaps matches TRBD1 (6 bases). This CDR3 is 16 amino acids long. Trimming removed 2 bases at V and 1 base at J, with 15 bases between. CDR1 is SGDLS and CDR2 is YYNGEE in the germline V gene. CDR3 loop: CASSVSTGTKNTEAFF. CDR3 nucleotides: TGTGCCAGCAGCGTGAGCACCGGGACAAAGAACACTGAAGCTTTCTTT.

This clonotype was picked up many times. The chain recombines TRBV5-1 with TRBJ2-1; TRBD2 matches at 9 bases. Germline trimming cut 1 base from V and 0 bases from J; bases unmatched to any gene: 2. Germline CDR1 and CDR2: SGHRS and YFSETQ. CDR3 length: 16 residues. CDR3 coding DNA: TGCGCCAGCAGCTTGCTTAGCGGGAGCTCCTACAATGAGCAGTTCTTC. Its protein is CASSLLSGSSYNEQFF.